This T cell receptor (beta chain) appears in the sequencing data of a study of T cell responses to AZD1222 COVID-19 vaccine. At the level of the study: Some second doses came at about 4 weeks and others at about 12 weeks; these were pooled. Broader study findings: Clonal diversity was possibly underestimated, and the donors were mostly white British, with more females. AZD1222 recipients seropositive at baseline numbered only six or seven. Close to half of all spike-specific TCRs reportedly target regions of the variants that are unmutated.

The V gene lost 4 bases and the J gene lost 2 bases, with 6 bases spanning the gap. Germline-derived CDR1 and CDR2 are SNHLY and FYNNEI. CDR3 length equals 13 residues. Regarding this clone: Its antigen remains unidentified. The sample has other DNA sequences that encode this CDR3 too.

Produced via immunoSEQ multiplex PCR; TCRdb's table is partial and in-frame only. The sample records some 92,000 clones, roughly nine tenths being singletons. The V gene is TRBV2, the J gene TRBJ1-5; no reliable D call. The receptor was derived from an adult in good health. Sequenced here: peripheral blood, sampled on day 0 of AZD1222 vaccination. The CDR3 is CASSVIGNQPQHF. The CDR3 nucleotides read TGTGCCAGCAGTGTGATCGGCAATCAGCCCCAGCATTTT.